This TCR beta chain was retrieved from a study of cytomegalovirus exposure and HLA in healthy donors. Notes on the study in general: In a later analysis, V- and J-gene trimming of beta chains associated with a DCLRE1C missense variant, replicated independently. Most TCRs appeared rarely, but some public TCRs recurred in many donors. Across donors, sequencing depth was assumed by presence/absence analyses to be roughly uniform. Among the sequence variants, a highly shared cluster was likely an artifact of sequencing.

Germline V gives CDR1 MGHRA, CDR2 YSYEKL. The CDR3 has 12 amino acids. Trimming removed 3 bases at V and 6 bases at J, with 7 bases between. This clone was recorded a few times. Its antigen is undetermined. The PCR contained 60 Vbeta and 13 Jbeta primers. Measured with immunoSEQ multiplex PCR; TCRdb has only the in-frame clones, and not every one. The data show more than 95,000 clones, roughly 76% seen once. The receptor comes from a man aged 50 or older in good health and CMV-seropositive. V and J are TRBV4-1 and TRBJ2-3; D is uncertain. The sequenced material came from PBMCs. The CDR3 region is CASSHQLDTQYF. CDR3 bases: TGCGCCAGCAGCCATCAACTCGATACGCAGTATTTT.